Following are 3 T cell receptor beta chains from one sample sequenced in a study of T cell repertoires in cytomegalovirus infection (dated by TCRdb to between 2018 and 2020). These receptors lack a known antigen. Per the publication, the treatment or condition label means: in vitro stimulation with specific CMV peptide epitopes to enrich CMV-specific T cells. Sequencer: Illumina HiSeq 1500. TCRdb cleaned the public reads at Q25 with fastp, built clones with MiXCR and kept in-frame beta chains. Rows matching on CDR3 protein sequence are summarized as one entry with the most common DNA and genes. The sample table shows approximately 730,000 distinct CDR3 sequences, and 30% to 35% are seen once. Clones ranked in the top ten supply about 18% of the sample. The sequencing here drew on cultured PBMCs, taken from culture after CMV antigen stimulation. These receptors were obtained from a human donor in good health (CMV status not recorded). Some clones in this sample may be carry-over from other donors' samples.

This chain uses TRBV12-3 or TRBV12-4 with TRBJ2-7; TRBD1 aligns across 8 bases. This CDR3 contains 14 residues. Unmatched junction bases numbered 11, after V lost 6 bases and J lost 7 bases. In DNA form, the CDR3 reads TGTGCCAGCAGCCCCGGACAGGGCTTAAGAGAGCAGTACTTC. This sequence encodes CASSPGQGLREQYF.

Here the CDR3 DNA reads TGTGCCAGCAGCGTGGACAGGGGTAAAGGCTACACCTTC. Translated: CASSVDRGKGYTF. The chain carries TRBV7-2 and TRBJ1-2; the match to TRBD1 covers 9 bases. The CDR3 runs 13 residues. V was clipped by 5 bases and J by 8 bases; unmatched bases: 6. The germline CDR1 and CDR2 sequences are SGHTA and FQGNSA.

The V and J genes are TRBV12-3 or TRBV12-4 and TRBJ1-1; maybe TRBD1 (6 bases). This CDR3 spans 17 amino acids. V was clipped by 3 bases and J by 3 bases, with 20 bases between them. The CDR3 sequence is CASSFRGSGGYDTEAFF. The CDR3 coding sequence is TGTGCCAGCAGTTTTAGGGGGTCGGGGGGCTATGACACTGAAGCTTTCTTT.